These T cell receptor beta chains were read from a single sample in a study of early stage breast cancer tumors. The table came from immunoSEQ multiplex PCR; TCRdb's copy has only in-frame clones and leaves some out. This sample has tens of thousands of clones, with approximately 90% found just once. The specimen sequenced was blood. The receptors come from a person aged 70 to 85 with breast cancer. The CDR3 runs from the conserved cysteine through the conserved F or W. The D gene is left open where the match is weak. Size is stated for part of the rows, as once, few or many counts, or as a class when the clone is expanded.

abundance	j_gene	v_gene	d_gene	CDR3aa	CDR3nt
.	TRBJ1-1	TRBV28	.	CASSSAGFVPRAEAFF	TGTGCCAGCAGTTCCGCGGGTTTTGTGCCTCGAGCTGAAGCTTTCTTT
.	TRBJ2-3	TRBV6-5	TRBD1	CASRIGTGTDTQYF	TGTGCCAGCAGGATTGGGACAGGGACGGATACGCAGTATTTT
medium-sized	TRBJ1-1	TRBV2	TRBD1	CASSAGGSTEAFF	TGTGCCAGCAGTGCAGGGGGAAGTACTGAAGCTTTCTTT
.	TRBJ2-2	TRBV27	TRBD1	CATLRQGMTGELFF	TGTGCCACCTTAAGACAGGGTATGACCGGGGAGCTGTTTTTT
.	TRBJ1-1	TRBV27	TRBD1	CASSFPTPGQGAYGTEAFF	TGTGCCAGCAGTTTCCCGACCCCAGGACAGGGGGCTTATGGCACTGAAGCTTTCTTT
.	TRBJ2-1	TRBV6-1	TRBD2	CASVGLAIFEQFF	TGTGCCAGCGTGGGACTAGCGATCTTTGAGCAGTTCTTC
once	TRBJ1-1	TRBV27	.	CASSGGGARNTEAFF	TGTGCCAGCAGCGGTGGGGGGGCGCGGAACACTGAAGCTTTCTTT
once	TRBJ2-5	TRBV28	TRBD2	CASSLAGVQETQYF	TGTGCCAGCAGTTTAGCGGGGGTCCAAGAGACCCAGTACTTC
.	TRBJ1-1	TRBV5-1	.	CASSLFRPVMNTEAFF	TGCGCCAGCAGCTTGTTTCGTCCAGTCATGAACACTGAAGCTTTCTTT
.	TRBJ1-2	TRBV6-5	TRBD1	CASRVDGDSGYTF	TGTGCCAGCAGGGTCGACGGGGACAGTGGCTACACCTTC
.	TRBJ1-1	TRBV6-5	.	CASARGNTEAFF	TGTGCCAGCGCCCGGGGGAACACTGAAGCTTTCTTT
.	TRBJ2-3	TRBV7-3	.	CASSLQNTDTQYF	TGTGCCAGCAGCTTACAGAACACAGATACGCAGTATTTT
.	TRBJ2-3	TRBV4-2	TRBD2	CASSQATSGNPSTDTQYF	TGTGCCAGCAGCCAGGCGACTAGCGGTAACCCTAGCACAGATACGCAGTATTTT
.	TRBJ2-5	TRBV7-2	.	CASSLGDIQETQYF	TGTGCCAGCAGCTTAGGGGACATCCAAGAGACCCAGTACTTC
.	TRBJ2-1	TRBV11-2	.	CASSPGLRGNEQFF	TGTGCCAGCAGCCCAGGACTCCGGGGGAATGAGCAGTTCTTC
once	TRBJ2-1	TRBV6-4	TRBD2	CASSRLAGGIDEQFF	TGTGCCAGCAGTAGACTAGCGGGAGGGATCGATGAGCAGTTCTTC
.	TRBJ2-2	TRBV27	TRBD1	CASRPFTGTGGTGELFF	TGTGCCAGCAGGCCATTCACCGGGACAGGGGGAACCGGGGAGCTGTTTTTT
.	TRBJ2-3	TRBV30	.	CAWSVQGGTDTQYF	TGTGCCTGGAGTGTACAGGGCGGCACAGATACGCAGTATTTT
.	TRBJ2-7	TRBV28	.	CASSLSYRAYEQYF	TGTGCCAGCAGTTTATCATACCGGGCCTACGAGCAGTACTTC
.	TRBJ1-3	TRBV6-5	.	CASSSTGLSGNTIYF	TGTGCCAGCAGTTCGACAGGCCTCTCTGGAAATACCATATATTTT
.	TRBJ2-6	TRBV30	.	CAWSVGGANVLTF	TGTGCCTGGAGTGTGGGAGGCGCCAACGTCCTGACTTTC
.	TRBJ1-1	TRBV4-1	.	CASSQGEIGVNTEAFF	TGCGCCAGCAGCCAAGGGGAGATAGGAGTCAACACTGAAGCTTTCTTT
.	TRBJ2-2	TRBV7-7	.	CASSLERQLNTGELFF	TGTGCTAGCAGCTTAGAGAGACAGCTGAACACCGGGGAGCTGTTTTTT
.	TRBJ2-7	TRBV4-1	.	CASSLSLGQITYEQYF	TGCGCCAGCAGCCTCAGCCTCGGACAGATAACCTACGAGCAGTACTTC
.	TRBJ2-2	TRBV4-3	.	CASSQKTLNTGELFF	TGCGCCAGCAGCCAAAAGACTTTGAACACCGGGGAGCTGTTTTTT
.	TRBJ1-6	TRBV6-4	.	CASSDELHSPLHF	TGTGCCAGCAGTGACGAGCTCCATTCACCCCTCCACTTT
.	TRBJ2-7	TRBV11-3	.	CASSLERNYEQYF	TGTGCCAGCAGCTTGGAGAGGAACTACGAGCAGTACTTC
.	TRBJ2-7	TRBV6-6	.	CASSFGTRSSYEQYF	TGTGCCAGCAGCTTCGGGACAAGGAGCTCCTACGAGCAGTACTTC
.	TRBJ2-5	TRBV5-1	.	CASSLDSPTRETQYF	TGCGCCAGCTCCCTGGACAGTCCGACTCGAGAGACCCAGTACTTC
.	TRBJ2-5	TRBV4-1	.	CASSLRRGGKETQYF	TGCGCCAGCAGCCTTAGGAGGGGTGGAAAAGAGACCCAGTACTTC
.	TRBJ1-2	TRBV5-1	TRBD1	CASSIGDRGNYGYTF	TGCGCCAGCAGCATCGGGGACAGGGGGAACTATGGCTACACCTTC
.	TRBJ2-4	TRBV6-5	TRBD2	CASSPLAGAKNIQYF	TGTGCCAGCAGTCCCCTAGCGGGAGCGAAAAACATTCAGTACTTC
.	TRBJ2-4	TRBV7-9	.	CASSARGAGDPIQYF	TGTGCCAGCAGCGCCCGGGGCGCAGGGGACCCCATTCAGTACTTC
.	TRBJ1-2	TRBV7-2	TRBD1	CASSQGATNYGYTF	TGTGCCAGCAGCCAGGGGGCGACTAACTATGGCTACACCTTC
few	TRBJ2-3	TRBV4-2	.	CASNPSSSTDTQYF	TGTGCCAGCAATCCTAGCAGTAGCACAGATACGCAGTATTTT
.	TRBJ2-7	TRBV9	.	CASSPRRAGEQYF	TGTGCCAGCAGCCCTCGTAGGGCGGGCGAGCAGTACTTC
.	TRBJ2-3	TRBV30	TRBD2	CAWGTSGGAGADTQYF	TGTGCCTGGGGGACTAGCGGGGGGGCCGGCGCAGATACGCAGTATTTT
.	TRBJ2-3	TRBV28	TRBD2	CASRSSGSTDTQYF	TGTGCCAGCAGGTCTAGCGGGAGCACAGATACGCAGTATTTT
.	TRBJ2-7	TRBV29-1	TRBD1	CSVPGTGNEQYF	TGCAGCGTTCCCGGGACAGGCAACGAGCAGTACTTC
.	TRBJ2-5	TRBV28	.	CASTPQPTAQETQYF	TGTGCCAGCACCCCCCAACCAACAGCACAAGAGACCCAGTACTTC
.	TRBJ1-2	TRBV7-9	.	CASSPGGSNYGYTF	TGTGCCAGCAGCCCCGGGGGGAGTAACTATGGCTACACCTTC
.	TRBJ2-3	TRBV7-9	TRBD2	CASSPPFREGDTQYF	TGTGCCAGCAGCCCCCCCTTTAGGGAGGGAGATACGCAGTATTTT
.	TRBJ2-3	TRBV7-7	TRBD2	CASSMGLASTDTQYF	TGTGCCAGCAGCATGGGACTAGCTAGCACAGATACGCAGTATTTT
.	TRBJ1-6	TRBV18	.	CASSPASGGLNSPLHF	TGTGCCAGCTCACCCGCTTCGGGAGGACTCAATTCACCCCTCCACTTT
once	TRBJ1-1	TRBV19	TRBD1	CASSTPGQVNTEAFF	TGTGCCAGTAGTACCCCGGGACAGGTCAACACTGAAGCTTTCTTT